This T cell receptor beta chain came from a study of blood T cell repertoires in COVID-19 (dated by TCRdb to about 2020). Regarding the study in general: Samples from collaborators originated in the United States, Italy and Spain and spanned both the acute and convalescent phases of COVID-19. The repertoires were made available in a free public database intended to serve as a resource for research on the immune response to SARS-CoV-2. The prospective study material was composed of cDNA or gDNA derived from T cells, B-cell-depleted T cells, or PBMCs. Subjects who had been exposed to COVID-19, were actively infected with it, or had recovered from it provided the deeply sampled blood TCRbeta repertoires that made up the dataset. The sample metadata nearly always contained a de-identified subject ID, COVID-19 status, age in years and sex. Where available, HLA class I and class II types were taken from metadata supplied by the sample provider and were not determined by assay-based typing. Samples came from the ongoing ImmuneRACE study (first 160 participants) plus 1,254 subjects from 6 global collaborators. Points the paper makes about the study in general: The amount of clinical and demographic metadata varied by source and participant and was provided uncurated.

Concerning this clone itself: Its antigen has not been determined. No base qualities exist here, and no much larger clone lies one base off it.

Whole blood was collected in K2EDTA tubes by collaborating institutions according to the institutions' own protocols. For TCRbeta analysis, collaborator samples were shipped as frozen whole blood, as isolated PBMCs, or as DNA extracted from either sample type. The CDR3 spans 13 residues, from the cysteine through the phenylalanine. Kept here is only the CDR3 DNA, which spans 39 bases and is read in frame from base 1. Via the germline V gene, CDR1 is MDHEN and CDR2 SYDVKM. V loses 3 bases of germline sequence and J loses 5 bases, and the interval between the two ends is 10 bases. TCRbeta CDR3 regions were amplified from genomic DNA by means of the immunoSEQ Assay, a bias-controlled multiplex PCR. Turning to the authors' computational methods: The number of nucleated cells in each sample was estimated from the amplification of reference gene primers within the assay. Sequence reads were collapsed and filtered to measure the absolute abundance of every unique TCRbeta CDR3 rearrangement. For each sample, productive Simpson clonality was calculated as the square root of Simpson's diversity index over productive rearrangements. This is the immuneACCESS table as TCRdb keeps it, with only in-frame sequences that have V and J called. A part of the clones is gone; compared with another copy, unresolved V genes explain less than half, and the rest is unexplained. From that table come the V and J calls and clone size; the DNA was used to work out D and trimming. This sample lists around 140,000 clones; approximately 87% were detected once. The ten largest make up around 6.1% of the sample.

This TCR derives from a man older than 75 with acute or convalescent COVID-19. This chain joins TRBV28 to TRBJ1-1, with a weak D call of TRBD1 (5 bases match). Sequenced: peripheral blood. The sequence in DNA is TGTGCCAGCAGTTTCAGGGTTCGTACTGAAGCTTTCTTT. It translates as CASSFRVRTEAFF.